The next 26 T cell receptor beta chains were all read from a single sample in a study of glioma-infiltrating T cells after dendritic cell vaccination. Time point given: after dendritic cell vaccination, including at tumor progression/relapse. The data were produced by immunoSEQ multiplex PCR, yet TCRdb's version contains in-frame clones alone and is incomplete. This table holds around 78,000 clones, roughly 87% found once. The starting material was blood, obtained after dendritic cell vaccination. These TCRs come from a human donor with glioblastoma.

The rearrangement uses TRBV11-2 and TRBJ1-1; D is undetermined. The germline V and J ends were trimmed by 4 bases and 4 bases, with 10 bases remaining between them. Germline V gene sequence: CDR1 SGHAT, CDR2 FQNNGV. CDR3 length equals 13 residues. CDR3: CASSSSGSTEAFF. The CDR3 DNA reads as TGTGCCAGCAGCTCCTCAGGTTCCACTGAAGCTTTCTTT.

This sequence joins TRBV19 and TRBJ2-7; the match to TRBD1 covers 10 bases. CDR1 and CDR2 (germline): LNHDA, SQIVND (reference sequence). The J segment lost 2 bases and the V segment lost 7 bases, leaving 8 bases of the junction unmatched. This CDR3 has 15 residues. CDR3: CASTPDRGPTYEQYF. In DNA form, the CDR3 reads TGTGCCAGTACCCCAGACAGGGGGCCGACCTACGAGCAGTACTTC.

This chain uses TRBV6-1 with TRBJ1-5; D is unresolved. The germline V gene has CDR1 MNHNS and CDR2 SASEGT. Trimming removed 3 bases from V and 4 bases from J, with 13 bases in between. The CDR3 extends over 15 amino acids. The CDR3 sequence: CASSESGRMNQPQHF. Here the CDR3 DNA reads TGTGCCAGCAGTGAGTCGGGGAGAATGAATCAGCCCCAGCATTTT.

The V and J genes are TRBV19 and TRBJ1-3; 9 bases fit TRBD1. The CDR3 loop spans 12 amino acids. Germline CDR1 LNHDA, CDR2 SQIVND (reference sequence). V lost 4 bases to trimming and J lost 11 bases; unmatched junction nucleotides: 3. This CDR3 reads CASSTRQGAIYF. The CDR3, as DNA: TGTGCCAGTAGTACCAGACAGGGGGCCATATATTTT.

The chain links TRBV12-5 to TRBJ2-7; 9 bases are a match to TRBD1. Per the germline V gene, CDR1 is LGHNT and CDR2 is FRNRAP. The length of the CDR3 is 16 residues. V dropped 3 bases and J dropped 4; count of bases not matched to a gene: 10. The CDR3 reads CASGFPPGQGLYEQYF. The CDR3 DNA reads TGTGCTAGTGGTTTCCCTCCGGGACAGGGTTTGTACGAGCAGTACTTC.

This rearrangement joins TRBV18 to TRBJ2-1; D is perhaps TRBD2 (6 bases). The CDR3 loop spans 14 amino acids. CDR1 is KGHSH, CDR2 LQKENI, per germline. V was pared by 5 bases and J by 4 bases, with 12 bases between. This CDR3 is CASSIIAEYNEQFF. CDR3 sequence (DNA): TGTGCCAGCTCAATCATAGCGGAATACAATGAGCAGTTCTTC.

The CDR3 DNA reads as TGTGCCAGCAGCAAAATGTCGCGGACTAGAACTAGCACAGATACGCAGTATTTT. Its protein is CASSKMSRTRTSTDTQYF. The chain carries TRBV21-1 and TRBJ2-3; the table's D call TRBD2 went unverified against the DNA. TRBV21-1 is noted as a pseudogene. The CDR3 has 18 residues.

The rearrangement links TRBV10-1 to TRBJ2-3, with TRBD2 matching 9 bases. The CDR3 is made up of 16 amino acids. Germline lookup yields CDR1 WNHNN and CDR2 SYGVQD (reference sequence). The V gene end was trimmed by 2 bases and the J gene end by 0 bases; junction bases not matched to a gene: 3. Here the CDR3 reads CASSEGLAGSTDTQYF. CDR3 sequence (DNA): TGCGCCAGCAGTGAGGGGCTAGCGGGGAGCACAGATACGCAGTATTTT.

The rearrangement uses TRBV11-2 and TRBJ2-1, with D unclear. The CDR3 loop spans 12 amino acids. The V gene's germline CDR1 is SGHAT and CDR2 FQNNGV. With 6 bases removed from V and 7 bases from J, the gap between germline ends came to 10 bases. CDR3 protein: CASSFTVNEQFF. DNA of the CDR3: TGTGCCAGCAGTTTTACGGTGAATGAGCAGTTCTTC.

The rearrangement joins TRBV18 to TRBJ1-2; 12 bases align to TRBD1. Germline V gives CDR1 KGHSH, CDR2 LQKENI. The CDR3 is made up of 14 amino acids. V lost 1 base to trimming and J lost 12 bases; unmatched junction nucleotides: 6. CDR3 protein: CASSPRDRGPTHTF. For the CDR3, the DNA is TGTGCCAGCTCACCACGGGACAGGGGGCCGACTCACACCTTC.

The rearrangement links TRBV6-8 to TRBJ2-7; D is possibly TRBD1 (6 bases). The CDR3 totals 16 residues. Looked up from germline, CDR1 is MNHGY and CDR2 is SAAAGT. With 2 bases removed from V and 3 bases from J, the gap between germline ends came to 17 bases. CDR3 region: CASSYENSGASYEQYF. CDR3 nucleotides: TGTGCCAGCAGTTACGAAAATTCAGGGGCGAGCTACGAGCAGTACTTC.

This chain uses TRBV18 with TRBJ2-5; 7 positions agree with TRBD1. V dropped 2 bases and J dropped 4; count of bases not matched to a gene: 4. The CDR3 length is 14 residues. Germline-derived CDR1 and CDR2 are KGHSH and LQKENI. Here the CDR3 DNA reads TGTGCCAGCTCACCAACAGGGGTACGAGAGACCCAGTACTTC. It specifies CASSPTGVRETQYF.

The CDR3 reads CASSLGGAAGNTIYF. The CDR3 bases are TGTGCCAGCAGTTTAGGGGGGGCGGCTGGAAACACCATATATTTT. The V and J genes are TRBV28 and TRBJ1-3; possible D gene TRBD1, 6 bases. This CDR3 is 15 amino acids long. Between the trimmed V and J ends, which lost 2 bases and 2 bases, there was a span of 10 bases. Looked up from germline, CDR1 is MDHEN and CDR2 is SYDVKM.

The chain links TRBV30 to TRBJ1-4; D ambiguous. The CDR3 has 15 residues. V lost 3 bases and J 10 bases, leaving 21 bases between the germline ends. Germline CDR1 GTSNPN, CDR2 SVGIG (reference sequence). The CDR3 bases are TGTGCCTGGAGCATCGACTTTTCGCCCAGAGGAAAACTGTTTTTT. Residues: CAWSIDFSPRGKLFF.

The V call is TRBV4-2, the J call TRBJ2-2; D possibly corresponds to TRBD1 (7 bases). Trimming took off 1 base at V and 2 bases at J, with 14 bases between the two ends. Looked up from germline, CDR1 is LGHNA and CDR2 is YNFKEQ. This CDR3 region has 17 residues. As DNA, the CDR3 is TGTGCCAGCAGCCAAGTCCGGCAGGGGGGAAACACCGGGGAGCTGTTTTTT. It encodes CASSQVRQGGNTGELFF.

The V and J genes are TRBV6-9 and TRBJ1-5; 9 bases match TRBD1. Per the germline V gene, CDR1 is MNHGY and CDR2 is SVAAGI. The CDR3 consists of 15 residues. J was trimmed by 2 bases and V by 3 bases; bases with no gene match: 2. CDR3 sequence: CASSYRDRGNQPQHF. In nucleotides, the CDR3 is TGTGCCAGCAGTTACCGGGACAGGGGCAATCAGCCCCAGCATTTT.

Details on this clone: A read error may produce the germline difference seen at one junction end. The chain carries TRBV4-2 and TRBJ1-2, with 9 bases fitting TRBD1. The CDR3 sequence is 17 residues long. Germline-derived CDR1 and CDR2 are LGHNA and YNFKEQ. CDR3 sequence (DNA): TGTGCCGGCAGTCCTACCATTCCGACAGGGGGGGACTATGGCTATACCTTC. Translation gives CAGSPTIPTGGDYGYTF.

The CDR3 region has the DNA TGTGCCAGCTCACAACGGACAGGGGGAGACACTGAAGCTTTCTTT. Protein sequence: CASSQRTGGDTEAFF. The chain has TRBV18 and TRBJ1-1; 10 nucleotides match TRBD1. This CDR3 has 15 amino acids. V trimming: 4 bases; J trimming: 3 bases; junction bases outside the gene matches: 5. Germline CDR1 is KGHSH and CDR2 is LQKENI.

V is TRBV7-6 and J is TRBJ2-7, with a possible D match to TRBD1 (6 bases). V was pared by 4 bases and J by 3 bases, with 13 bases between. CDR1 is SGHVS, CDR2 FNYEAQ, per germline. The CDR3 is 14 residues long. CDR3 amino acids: CASSYNRELYEQYF. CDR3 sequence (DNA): TGTGCCAGCAGCTACAACAGGGAACTCTACGAGCAGTACTTC.

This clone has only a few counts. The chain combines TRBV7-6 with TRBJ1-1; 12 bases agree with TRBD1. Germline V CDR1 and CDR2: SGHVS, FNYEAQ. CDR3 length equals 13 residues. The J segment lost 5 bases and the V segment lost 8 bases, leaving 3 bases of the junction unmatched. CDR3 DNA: TGTGCCAGCGGGGACAGGGGGCGAACTGAAGCTTTCTTT. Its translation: CASGDRGRTEAFF.

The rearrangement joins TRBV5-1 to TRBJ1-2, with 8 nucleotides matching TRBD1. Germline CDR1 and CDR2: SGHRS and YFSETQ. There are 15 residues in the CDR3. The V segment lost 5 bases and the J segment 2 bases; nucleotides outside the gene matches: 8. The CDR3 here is CASSRGGQDNYGYTF. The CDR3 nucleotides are TGCGCCAGCAGTCGCGGGGGACAGGACAACTATGGCTACACCTTC.

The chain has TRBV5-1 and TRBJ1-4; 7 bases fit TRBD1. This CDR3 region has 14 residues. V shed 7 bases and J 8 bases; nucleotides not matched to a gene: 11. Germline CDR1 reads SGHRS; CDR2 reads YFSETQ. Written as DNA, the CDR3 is TGCGCCAGCTCATCAACAGGGGATCACGAAAAACTGTTTTTT. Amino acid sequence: CASSSTGDHEKLFF.

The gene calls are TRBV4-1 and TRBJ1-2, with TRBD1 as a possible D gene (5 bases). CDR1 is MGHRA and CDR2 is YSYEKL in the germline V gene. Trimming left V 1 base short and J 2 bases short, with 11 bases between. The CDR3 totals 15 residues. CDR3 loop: CASSQAAGRNYGYTF. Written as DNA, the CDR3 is TGCGCCAGCAGCCAAGCAGCAGGGAGGAACTATGGCTACACCTTC.

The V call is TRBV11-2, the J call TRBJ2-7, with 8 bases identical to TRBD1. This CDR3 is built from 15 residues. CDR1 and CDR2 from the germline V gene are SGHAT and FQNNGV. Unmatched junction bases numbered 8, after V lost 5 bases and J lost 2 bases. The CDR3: CASSQPGTGAYEQYF. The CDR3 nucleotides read TGTGCCAGCAGCCAACCAGGGACAGGAGCCTACGAGCAGTACTTC.

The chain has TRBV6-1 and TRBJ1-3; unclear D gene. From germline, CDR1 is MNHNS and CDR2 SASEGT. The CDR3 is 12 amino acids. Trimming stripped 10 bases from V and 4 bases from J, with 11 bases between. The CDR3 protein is CAILTWGNTIYF. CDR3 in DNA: TGTGCCATCCTCACTTGGGGAAACACCATATATTTT.

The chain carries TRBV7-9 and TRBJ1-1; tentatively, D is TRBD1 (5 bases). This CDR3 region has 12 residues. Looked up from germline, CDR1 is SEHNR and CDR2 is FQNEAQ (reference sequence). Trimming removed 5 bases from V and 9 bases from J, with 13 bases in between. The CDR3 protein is CASSGTGSQAFF. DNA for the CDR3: TGTGCCAGCAGCGGAACAGGTTCCCAAGCTTTCTTT.